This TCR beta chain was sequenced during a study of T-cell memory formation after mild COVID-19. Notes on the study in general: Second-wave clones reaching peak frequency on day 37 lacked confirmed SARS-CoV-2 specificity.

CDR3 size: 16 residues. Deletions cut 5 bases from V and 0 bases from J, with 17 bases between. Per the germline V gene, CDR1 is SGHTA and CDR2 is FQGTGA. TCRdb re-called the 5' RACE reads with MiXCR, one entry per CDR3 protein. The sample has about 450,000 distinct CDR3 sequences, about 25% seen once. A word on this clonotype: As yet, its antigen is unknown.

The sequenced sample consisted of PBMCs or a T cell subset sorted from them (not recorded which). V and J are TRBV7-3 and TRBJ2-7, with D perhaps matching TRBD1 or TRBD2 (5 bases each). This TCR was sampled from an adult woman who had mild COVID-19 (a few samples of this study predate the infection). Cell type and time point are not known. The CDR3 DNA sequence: TGTGCCAGCAGCGCCACCGGGACGGTATCCTCCTACGAGCAGTACTTC. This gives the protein CASSATGTVSSYEQYF. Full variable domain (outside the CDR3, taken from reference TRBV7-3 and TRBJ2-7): GAGVSQTPSNKVTEKGKYVELRCDPISGHTALYWYRQSLGQGPEFLIYFQGTGAADDSGLPNDRFFAVRPEGSVSTLKIQRTERGDSAVYLCASSATGTVSSYEQYFGPGTRLTVT.